This T cell receptor (beta chain) was profiled in a study of cytomegalovirus exposure and HLA in healthy donors. Trimming shortened V by 5 bases and J by 7 bases, and 20 bases separated the two germline ends. Germline V CDR1 and CDR2: SGHAT, FQNNGV. The CDR3 is 15 amino acids. This clone was seen only a few times. What it recognizes is unknown. Notes on the study in general: Exclusion applied to some V segments, including TRBV6-2 and TRBV6-3, as they were indistinguishable. DRB1 showed the most TCR associations and HLA-C the fewest in a later analysis, as rates varied by HLA locus. Most TCR beta V segments were productive about 87% or about 30% of the time in an earlier analysis.

Both 60 Vbeta primers and 13 Jbeta primers went into the PCR. The repertoire was sequenced with immunoSEQ multiplex PCR; TCRdb's copy has only in-frame clones and lacks some. The table includes under 120,000 clones, approximately 70% detected once. The sequencing input was PBMCs. V usage is TRBV11-2 and J usage is TRBJ1-2, with D possibly TRBD1 on 6 matching bases. The clonotype was recovered from a man aged 40-49 years in good health and CMV-seropositive. The CDR3 here is CASSIHQDSRAGYTF. For the CDR3, the DNA is TGTGCCAGCAGCATCCACCAGGACAGCAGGGCTGGCTACACCTTC.